The 16 T cell receptor beta chains given below trace back to one sample, sequenced in a study of tumor and adjacent non-tumor tissue in lung cancer. The template was RNA from unsorted bulk tissue. Three rounds of nested PCR, following a modified ARM-PCR protocol, produced the TCRbeta library. TCRdb ran MiXCR on the multiplex PCR reads and lists one entry per CDR3 protein. The table lists some 100,000 distinct CDR3 sequences, approximately 82% of them singletons, with about 40% in the top ten. The sequenced sample was lung tumor tissue. The receptors were gathered from a woman in her sixties or seventies with non-small cell lung cancer.

This clonotype came up once. Because it lacks the conserved phenylalanine or tryptophan at the end, this CDR3 is likely a read error. The chain has TRBV11-3 and TRBJ2-5; TRBD1 is a possible D gene (5 bases). Germline CDR1 SGHNT, CDR2 YENEEA. The CDR3 covers 15 residues. V shed 5 bases and J shed 5 bases, with 18 bases lying between them. The CDR3 DNA reads as TGTGCCAGCAGCCTCGTGGGGCACGTACGGGAGACCCAGTACTCC. Translation gives CASSLVGHVRETQYS.

The rearrangement links TRBV11-2 to TRBJ2-7, with 9 bases that match TRBD2. Germline V gene sequence: CDR1 SGHAT, CDR2 FQNNGV. The CDR3 sequence is 15 residues long. The chain's CDR3 is CVNNYGTSRSYEQYF. DNA for the CDR3: TGTGTCAACAACTACGGGACTAGCAGGAGCTACGAGCAGTACTTC.

Details on this clonotype: A clone one base away is much larger, so this may be a read error. J is TRBJ2-3 and V is TRBV4-1; D not certain. V dropped 0 bases and J dropped 10 bases, with 14 bases sitting between them. Per germline, CDR1 MGHRA and CDR2 YSYEKL. This CDR3 is 14 amino acids long. The CDR3 DNA is TGCGCCAGCAGCCAAGATTGGTCTGGGGATGCGCAGTATTTT. Its translation: CASSQDWSGDAQYF.

This clonotype was observed a handful of times. This sequence joins TRBV29-1 and TRBJ1-4, with TRBD1 matching 8 bases. J lost 11 bases, V lost 7 bases, and 9 bases had no gene match. Germline V gene lookup returns CDR1 SQVTM and CDR2 ANQGSEA. The CDR3 covers 12 residues. The CDR3 is CSASTGDEKLFF. The CDR3, as DNA: TGCAGCGCCTCGACAGGGGACGAGAAACTGTTTTTT.

Points on this clonotype: One end of the junction does not line up with germline, which may come from a read error. The chain combines TRBV7-9 with TRBJ1-1; maybe TRBD1 (6 bases). This CDR3 spans 13 amino acids. Per the germline V gene, CDR1 is SEHNR and CDR2 is FQNEAQ (reference sequence). DNA of the CDR3: TGTGCCAGCAGCTTAACTGGGGACACTAAAGCCTTCTTT. Amino acid sequence: CASSLTGDTKAFF.

This clonotype was detected a few times. The CDR3 DNA is TGTGCCAGCAGTTTTGAGACTAGCGGGAGATTGTCGCAGTACTTC. Protein sequence: CASSFETSGRLSQYF. This rearrangement joins TRBV28 to TRBJ2-7, with TRBD2 identical over 12 bases. Germline values: CDR1 MDHEN, CDR2 SYDVKM. The CDR3 loop spans 15 amino acids. V gave up 3 bases and J gave up 9 bases; unmatched junction bases: 9.

To note about this clonotype: One end of the junction is discordant with germline, which a read error may explain. The CDR3 DNA follows: TGCGCCAGCAGAGAGTGGACGGGGGGATACACTGAAGCTTTCTTT. Protein: CASREWTGGYTEAFF. V usage is TRBV10-2 and J usage is TRBJ1-1; a possible D gene is TRBD1 (5 bases). CDR1 and CDR2 from the germline V gene are WSHSY and SAAADI. The CDR3 runs 15 residues.

Worth noting for this clonotype: The junction and the germline gene differ at one end; a read error may be behind it. The V call is TRBV11-1, the J call TRBJ2-2; 9 bases match TRBD2. Per the germline V gene, CDR1 is SGHAT and CDR2 is FQDESV (reference sequence). The CDR3 consists of 17 residues. The CDR3 protein is CASGPRIAGESTEELFF. CDR3 DNA sequence: TGTGCCAGCGGCCCGCGAATAGCGGGAGAGTCCACCGAGGAGCTGTTTTTT.

V gene TRBV20-1 combines with J gene TRBJ2-7; 7 bases fit TRBD2. The J call is doubtful: the DNA matches TRBJ2-1 better. Per the germline V gene, CDR1 is DFQATT and CDR2 is SNEGSKA (reference sequence). CDR3 length: 15 residues. This CDR3 is CSAGLPGGHSYEQFF. The CDR3 nucleotides read TGCAGTGCTGGGTTACCGGGAGGCCATTCCTACGAGCAGTTCTTC.

Details on this clonotype: No conserved phenylalanine or tryptophan is present at the end of the CDR3, so a read error is the likely explanation. V gene TRBV20-1 combines with J gene TRBJ1-6; no reliable D call. The CDR3 has 17 residues. Germline V gene lookup returns CDR1 DFQATT and CDR2 SNEGSKA (reference sequence). This CDR3 reads CSTRDNTLAVYNSPLHV. CDR3 bases: TGCAGTACTAGAGATAATACCCTTGCTGTATATAATTCACCCCTCCACGTT.

As to this clonotype: At one of its ends the junction is not consistent with the germline gene, which may arise from a read error. This chain connects TRBV4-3 to TRBJ1-4; D gene ambiguous. This CDR3 is 16 amino acids long. CDR1 and CDR2 from the germline V gene are LGHNA and YSLEER. CDR3 loop: CASCQGFFASNEKLFF. The CDR3 DNA follows: TGCGCCAGCTGCCAAGGGTTTTTTGCAAGTAATGAAAAACTGTTTTTT.

Of note for this clonotype: A read error may account for a junction end that differs from germline. The chain combines TRBV6-2 or TRBV6-3 with TRBJ2-1; 9 nucleotides match TRBD2. This CDR3 has 18 amino acids. Looked up from germline, CDR1 is MNHEY and CDR2 is SVGEGT. Here the CDR3 reads CAMLTRGAGGYSNNEQFF. CDR3 coding DNA: TGTGCCATGCTCACTAGAGGAGCGGGAGGCTACTCCAACAATGAGCAGTTCTTC.

The chain is built from TRBV20-1 and TRBJ1-6, with a weak D call TRBD1 (5 bases). The V and J ends lost 4 bases and 10 bases respectively, with 17 bases between them. The CDR3 runs 14 residues. CDR1 and CDR2 (germline): DFQATT, SNEGSKA (reference sequence). The CDR3 coding sequence is TGCAGTGCTACTGAGCAGGGCCGGGGGTCACCCCTCCACTTT. The encoded protein is CSATEQGRGSPLHF.

For this clonotype: A much larger clone is a single base away; this may be a read error. J is TRBJ2-3 and V is TRBV20-1, with TRBD1 matching 7 bases. The CDR3 contains 15 residues. In germline, CDR1 is DFQATT, CDR2 SNEGSKA (reference sequence). V was clipped by 5 bases and J by 1 base; unmatched bases: 9. Here the CDR3 reads CSAYEGAAGTDTQYF. Here the CDR3 DNA reads TGCAGTGCTTACGAGGGGGCGGCCGGCACAGATACGCAGTATTTT.

As to this clonotype: Germline is not matched at one junction end, which may reflect a read error. The chain employs TRBV4-3 and TRBJ1-1, with D possibly TRBD1 on 5 matching bases. Germline loops: CDR1 LGHNA, CDR2 YSLEER. There are 18 residues in the CDR3. The CDR3 coding sequence is TGCGCCAGCGGCCAAATTCTGGGACTGCACTTGATGAACACTGAAGCTTTCTTT. This encodes CASGQILGLHLMNTEAFF.

The chain's CDR3 is CASSGANTGELFF. DNA of the CDR3: TGTGCCAGCAGCGGGGCGAACACCGGGGAGCTGTTTTTT. The chain has TRBV6-6 and TRBJ2-2; TRBD2 is a possible D gene (5 bases). V was clipped by 6 bases and J by 0 bases, with 5 bases between them. The CDR3 sequence is 13 residues long. CDR1 and CDR2 (germline): MNHNY, SVGAGI (reference sequence).